This T cell receptor (beta chain) was recovered during a study of Graves' ophthalmopathy and Graves' hyperthyroidism. CDR3 length equals 15 residues. Germline CDR1 MGHRA, CDR2 YSYEKL. V lost 2 bases and J 5 bases, leaving 12 bases between the germline ends. This clonotype has a count of ten or more. CDR3 regions of TCR beta were amplified from RNA transcripts. Second-round multiplex PCR came after first-round RT-PCR with HTBI primers. TCRdb re-called the multiplex PCR reads through MiXCR, storing one row per CDR3 protein. The sample holds approximately 700,000 distinct CDR3 sequences; just over 40% are singletons and the top ten take more than 3%.

The J gene is TRBJ1-4, the V gene TRBV4-1; D is possibly TRBD1 (6 bases). The TCR sequence derives from an adult man with Graves' ophthalmopathy. What was sequenced was peripheral blood. The CDR3 sequence: CASSQQDRRNEKLFF. The CDR3 DNA reads TGCGCCAGCAGCCAACAGGACAGAAGGAATGAAAAACTGTTTTTT.